This T cell receptor (beta chain) was identified in a study of CD8 T cells in Susac syndrome. Study results and caveats: The study recognized that its TCR sequencing and HLA analysis covered a relatively small number of individuals.

With random hexamers, reverse transcription was performed on about 0.5 to 1 ug of RNA. TCRdb recomputed calls from the immunoSEQ multiplex PCR reads with MiXCR, one row per CDR3 protein. This repertoire shows more than 110,000 distinct CDR3 sequences, roughly 94% found once; its top ten account for about 0.25%. Of note for this clonotype: What it binds is not known.

Losses at the gene ends were 0 bases for V and 5 bases for J; bases not matched to a gene: 4. CDR1 is MNHEY, CDR2 SVGAGI, per germline. There are 14 residues in the CDR3. The sample comprised CD8+ T cells from PBMCs. The chain combines TRBV6-5 with TRBJ2-7; 7 bases align to TRBD2. The sequence came from a human donor in good health. The CDR3 coding sequence is TGTGCCAGCAGTTACTCAGGGCTAGCGGACGAGCAGTACTTC. This gives the protein CASSYSGLADEQYF.